These T cell receptor beta chains were read from a single sample in a study of blood T cell repertoires in COVID-19. The table came from immunoSEQ multiplex PCR; TCRdb's copy has only in-frame clones and leaves some out. The sample includes about 50,000 clones, roughly 85% of them seen just once. Material: peripheral blood. The receptors were sampled from a man between 70 and 80 years old with acute or convalescent COVID-19. CDR3s include the opening cysteine and the closing phenylalanine or tryptophan. Fields, in order: CDR3 length, V gene, clone size, D gene, J gene, CDR3 protein, CDR3 DNA. The D gene is left open where the match is weak. Clone size appears in some rows only: once, few, many, or a class for an expanded clone.

>14|TRBV6-1|few|-|TRBJ1-2
CASSEGRENYGYTF
TGTGCCAGCAGTGAAGGAAGGGAGAACTATGGCTACACCTTC
>15|TRBV5-1|once|-|TRBJ2-5
CASSLSPGFQETQYF
TGCGCCAGCAGCTTATCCCCGGGATTCCAAGAGACCCAGTACTTC
>14|TRBV5-8|-|-|TRBJ2-3
CASSFPSGTDTQYF
TGTGCCAGCAGCTTCCCTAGCGGCACAGATACGCAGTATTTT
>13|TRBV29-1|-|-|TRBJ2-7
CSVGGRSYYEQYF
TGCAGCGTGGGCGGCCGGTCCTACTACGAGCAGTACTTC
>15|TRBV7-8|-|-|TRBJ1-5
CASSSRTASNQPQHF
TGTGCCAGCAGCTCCCGGACAGCTAGCAATCAGCCCCAGCATTTT
>14|TRBV19|-|-|TRBJ1-4
CASRSGGNSEKLFF
TGTGCCAGTAGATCGGGAGGGAATAGTGAAAAACTGTTTTTT
>16|TRBV7-9|-|TRBD1|TRBJ1-6
CASSPRRDRGNSPLHF
TGTGCCAGCAGCCCAAGAAGGGACAGGGGAAATTCACCCCTCCACTTT
>17|TRBV18|-|-|TRBJ1-3
CASSPSRGQNSGNTIYF
TGTGCCAGCTCACCCTCGAGAGGACAGAACTCTGGAAACACCATATATTTT
>14|TRBV5-1|-|TRBD1|TRBJ1-6
CASSLGQGLSPLHF
TGCGCCAGCAGCTTGGGACAGGGTTTATCACCCCTCCACTTT
>16|TRBV5-1|-|TRBD2|TRBJ2-1
CASSLGLAGLYNEQFF
TGCGCCAGCAGCTTGGGACTAGCGGGGCTTTACAATGAGCAGTTCTTC
>14|TRBV11-2|-|-|TRBJ1-3
CASSSSKGGNTIYF
TGTGCCAGCAGCTCTTCAAAGGGGGGAAACACCATATATTTT
>18|TRBV4-1|once|TRBD2|TRBJ2-6
CASSQHYSGTTGANVLTF
TGCGCCAGCAGCCAACACTATAGCGGGACTACTGGGGCCAACGTCCTGACTTTC
>14|TRBV6-5|-|TRBD2|TRBJ2-5
CASTQGGGLETQYF
TGTGCCAGCACCCAGGGCGGGGGGCTGGAGACCCAGTACTTC